This T cell receptor beta chain was found in a study of T cell responses to AZD1222 COVID-19 vaccine. TCRdb's copy holds only in-frame clones and misses some; the assay was immunoSEQ multiplex PCR. The sample gives around 140,000 clones, approximately 93% of which show up once; more than 10% is in the top ten. Study findings and constraints: Spike-wide coverage was observed for vaccine-associated CD4 TCRs, with dominant responses at 160-218 and 743-854.

CDR3 length: 13 amino acids. Deletions cut 10 bases from V and 2 bases from J, with 15 bases between. In germline, CDR1 is MNHEY, CDR2 SVGAGI. As concerns this clone: Its specificity is not known.

Sequences were derived from peripheral blood, sampled after recovery from COVID-19. The V call is TRBV6-5, the J call TRBJ2-7; tentatively, D is TRBD1 or TRBD2 (5 bases each). The source of this sequence is an adult who had recovered from COVID-19. CDR3 DNA: TGTGCCACCAGACTCAGGGAGCCCTACGAGCAGTACTTC. Amino acids: CATRLREPYEQYF.